This TCR beta chain originates from a study of shared clonotypes between healthy human individuals. Across the whole study: Donors, aged 18 to 49, were a couple of women and three men.

The CDR3 totals 13 residues. V lost 7 bases, J lost 5 bases, and 11 bases lay in between. Germline CDR1 reads MNHNS; CDR2 reads SASEGT. The investigators split CD4+ cells into a CD45RA+ naive subset and a CD45RA-negative memory subset. Turning to this clone: Its antigen remains unknown.

Study-wide points: Sharing across four donors was highest in naive CD4 (roughly 5%) and lowest in memory CD8 (0.4%). Though the depth was large, rarefaction showed that sorted-subset sequencing was incomplete.

Produced via immunoSEQ multiplex PCR; TCRdb's table is partial and in-frame only. The data contain 1 million to 1.3 million clones, around 82% of them singletons. The V gene is TRBV6-1, the J gene TRBJ2-2, with a weak D call TRBD1 (6 bases). The clonotype comes from a man aged 18-30 years in good health. Some clones in this sample may be carry-over from other donors' samples. Sequenced sample: memory CD4+ T cells from PBMCs. This sample's subset: CD45RA-negative fraction. Written as DNA, the CDR3 is TGTGCCAGCACCGGGGACACGACCGGGGAGCTGTTTTTT. Amino acid sequence: CASTGDTTGELFF.